The 29 T cell receptor beta chains below come from one sample, sequenced in a study of neoadjuvant anti-PD-1 for oral cavity cancer. Clones were sequenced by immunoSEQ multiplex PCR, and TCRdb holds only the in-frame ones, with some missing. The sample records around 16,000 clones, 60% to 80% being singletons. Specimen: PBMCs, collected before nivolumab (anti-PD-1) treatment. These receptors came from a person aged 40 to 85 with oral cavity squamous cell carcinoma.

This clone was detected only a few times. This rearrangement joins TRBV5-5 to TRBJ1-2; D is possibly TRBD1 (6 bases). This CDR3 region has 13 residues. Germline V lookup: CDR1 SGHKS, CDR2 YYEKEE (reference sequence). Trimming took off 2 bases at V and 5 bases at J, with 10 bases between the two ends. The CDR3, as DNA: TGTGCCAGCAGCTTCTACAGGGATTATGGCTACACCTTC. Amino acid sequence: CASSFYRDYGYTF.

The chain couples TRBV5-4 to TRBJ2-7; D might be TRBD1 or TRBD2, each matching 5 bases. Germline-derived CDR1 and CDR2 are SGHNT and YYREEE (reference sequence). This CDR3 contains 15 residues. V lost 4 bases and J lost 0, with 14 bases in between. The CDR3, as DNA: TGTGCCAGCAGCCCGGGGACCGTGTCCTCCTACGAGCAGTACTTC. It translates to CASSPGTVSSYEQYF.

V is TRBV5-4 and J is TRBJ1-2; TRBD1 matches at 8 bases. Germline loops: CDR1 SGHNT, CDR2 YYREEE (reference sequence). The ends lost 3 bases at V and 6 bases at J; junction bases unmatched: 1. The CDR3 covers 12 residues. Here the CDR3 reads CASSSTGDGYTF. The CDR3 region has the DNA TGTGCCAGCAGCTCGACAGGGGATGGCTACACCTTC.

The genes are TRBV5-4 and TRBJ2-7; the D gene is possibly TRBD2 (6 bases). CDR3 length: 16 residues. Trimming stripped 4 bases from V and 0 bases from J, with 17 bases between. Germline values: CDR1 SGHNT, CDR2 YYREEE (reference sequence). Written as DNA, the CDR3 is TGTGCCAGCAGCCCCAAAGGAGGGGCCGCCTCCTACGAGCAGTACTTC. It yields the protein CASSPKGGAASYEQYF.

The genes are TRBV12-5 and TRBJ1-2; no reliable D call. With 6 bases removed from V and 4 bases from J, the gap between germline ends came to 9 bases. Germline V CDR1 and CDR2: LGHNT, FRNRAP. The CDR3 is made up of 12 amino acids. The CDR3 loop is CASGTDGYGYTF. In DNA, the CDR3 is TGTGCTAGTGGGACTGACGGCTATGGCTACACCTTC.

V is TRBV19 and J is TRBJ2-1, with 7 bases identical to TRBD2. V gave up 1 base and J gave up 10 bases; unmatched junction bases: 10. The germline V gene has CDR1 LNHDA and CDR2 SQIVND (reference sequence). The CDR3 length is 15 residues. The chain's CDR3 is CASSIGGSPGEEQFF. CDR3 DNA: TGTGCCAGTAGTATAGGCGGGAGCCCCGGGGAAGAGCAGTTCTTC. The complete variable domain, with remaining parts taken from reference TRBV19 and TRBJ2-1, reads DGGITQSPKYLFRKEGQNVTLSCEQNLNHDAMYWYRQDPGQGLRLIYYSQIVNDFQKGDIAEGYSVSREKKESFPLTVTSAQKNPTAFYLCASSIGGSPGEEQFFGPGTRLTVL.

The chain joins TRBV4-2 to TRBJ2-1; D not certain. The CDR3 covers 14 residues. Germline CDR1 reads LGHNA; CDR2 reads YNFKEQ. The V end lost 6 bases, the J end lost 10 bases, and 19 bases lay between the germline ends. The CDR3 here is CASSHKIKLEEQFF. CDR3 nucleotide sequence: TGTGCCAGCAGTCACAAGATAAAGCTGGAGGAGCAGTTCTTC.

This rearrangement joins TRBV6-6 to TRBJ1-3; D is unresolved. Trimming removed 6 bases from V and 0 bases from J, with 9 bases in between. The CDR3 consists of 14 residues. Germline CDR1 and CDR2: MNHNY and SVGAGI (reference sequence). CDR3 coding DNA: TGTGCCAGCAGCCAAACCTCCTCTGGAAACACCATATATTTT. Amino acid sequence: CASSQTSSGNTIYF.

This clone appeared a few times. The J gene is TRBJ2-3, the V gene TRBV7-9; TRBD2 matches at 9 bases. The CDR3 has 17 amino acids. Germline CDR1 and CDR2: SEHNR and FQNEAQ (reference sequence). J gave up 2 bases and V 2 bases, and 8 bases lay outside the gene matches. The DNA for the CDR3 is TGTGCCAGCAGCTTATCCAGCGGGGGGCCCATCACAGATACGCAGTATTTT. Amino acid sequence: CASSLSSGGPITDTQYF.

The genes are TRBV10-3 and TRBJ2-5, with a possible D match to TRBD2 (6 bases). The CDR3 totals 16 residues. With 0 bases removed from V and 2 bases from J, the gap between germline ends came to 13 bases. Per germline, CDR1 ENHRY and CDR2 SYGVKD. The CDR3 nucleotides read TGTGCCATCAGTGAGTCGTTAGCGGTGGGGCAAGAGACCCAGTACTTC. Translated: CAISESLAVGQETQYF.

This clone was seen just once. The chain joins TRBV11-2 to TRBJ2-7, with 7 bases matching TRBD1. Germline-derived CDR1 and CDR2 are SGHAT and FQNNGV. V shed 3 bases and J 4 bases; nucleotides not matched to a gene: 12. The CDR3 covers 16 residues. CDR3 nucleotide sequence: TGTGCCAGCAGCTTCTTCCAGGGGGTTTGGTCGTACGAGCAGTACTTC. It encodes CASSFFQGVWSYEQYF.

The chain is built from TRBV9 and TRBJ1-6, with D tentatively TRBD1 (6 bases). There are 16 residues in the CDR3. The germline V gene has CDR1 SGDLS and CDR2 YYNGEE. The germline V and J ends were trimmed by 0 bases and 7 bases, with 14 bases remaining between them. The CDR3 region has the DNA TGTGCCAGCAGCGTAGAAGGTGGACAGCAGAATTCACCCCTCCACTTT. Its translation is CASSVEGGQQNSPLHF.

V is TRBV27 and J is TRBJ2-5; TRBD1 aligns across 8 bases. Looked up from germline, CDR1 is MNHEY and CDR2 is SMNVEV (reference sequence). The CDR3 loop spans 15 amino acids. The J segment lost 6 bases and the V segment lost 4 bases, leaving 10 bases of the junction unmatched. In DNA form, the CDR3 reads TGTGCCAGCAGTTCGGACAGGGAAACGATAAAGACCCAGTACTTC. Translating gives CASSSDRETIKTQYF.

This clone has a handful of counts. The chain couples TRBV2 to TRBJ2-5; 9 bases align to TRBD1. With V trimmed by 4 bases and J by 3 bases, 9 bases remained unmatched. The CDR3 covers 16 residues. CDR1 is SNHLY, CDR2 FYNNEI, per germline. In DNA form, the CDR3 reads TGTGCCAGCAGTGCGATGGGACAGGGAACTAAAGAGACCCAGTACTTC. It encodes CASSAMGQGTKETQYF.

V gene TRBV30 combines with J gene TRBJ1-3; 7 bases map to TRBD1. The CDR3 consists of 13 residues. Trimming at V came to 5 bases and at J to 4 bases, leaving 5 bases not matched to a gene. From germline, CDR1 is GTSNPN and CDR2 SVGIG (reference sequence). CDR3 bases: TGTGCCTGGGAGGTGGACAGGGGAAACACCATATATTTT. Its protein product is CAWEVDRGNTIYF.

This chain connects TRBV4-1 to TRBJ2-3; 10 bases agree with TRBD2. There are 14 residues in the CDR3. The germline V gene has CDR1 MGHRA and CDR2 YSYEKL. V shed 8 bases, J shed 4 bases, and the junction held 6 bases outside the gene matches. The CDR3 DNA reads as TGCGCCAGCGGACTAGCGGTGATGGCAGATACGCAGTATTTT. This codes for CASGLAVMADTQYF.

V usage is TRBV7-8 and J usage is TRBJ2-3; D is ambiguous. The V end lost 5 bases, the J end lost 4 bases, and 13 bases lay between the germline ends. CDR3 length: 14 amino acids. The germline V gene has CDR1 SGHVS and CDR2 FQNEAQ. The CDR3 here is CASSPSRLADTQYF. The CDR3 DNA is TGTGCCAGCAGCCCCTCACGGCTCGCAGATACGCAGTATTTT.

This clone was seen only a few times. The rearrangement uses TRBV4-2 and TRBJ2-5; 8 bases match TRBD2. Germline values: CDR1 LGHNA, CDR2 YNFKEQ. The CDR3 totals 13 residues. After removal of 1 base from V and 5 bases from J, the junction contained 0 bases not matched to a gene. CDR3 protein: CASSQAGGETQYF. The CDR3 DNA is TGTGCCAGCAGCCAAGCGGGGGGGGAGACCCAGTACTTC.

This rearrangement joins TRBV6-1 to TRBJ1-1; 8 bases match TRBD1. J lost 9 bases, V lost 6 bases, and 9 bases had no gene match. CDR1 and CDR2 (germline): MNHNS, SASEGT. The CDR3 covers 13 residues. Here the CDR3 DNA reads TGTGCCAGCAGGGAAAGGACAGGGTCCCAAGCTTTCTTT. This codes for CASRERTGSQAFF.

V gene TRBV7-9 combines with J gene TRBJ1-5; D ambiguous. The V and J ends lost 1 base and 4 bases respectively, with 5 bases between them. Germline CDR1 and CDR2: SEHNR and FQNEAQ (reference sequence). This CDR3 has 13 amino acids. In DNA form, the CDR3 reads TGTGCCAGCAGCTTAGGGGTAAATCAGCCCCAGCATTTT. Amino acid sequence: CASSLGVNQPQHF.

The V call is TRBV19, the J call TRBJ1-2, with D tentatively TRBD1 (5 bases). CDR3 size: 15 residues. Trimming stripped 8 bases from V and 4 bases from J, with 20 bases between. Germline CDR1 and CDR2: LNHDA and SQIVND (reference sequence). CDR3: CASFEPRATIYGYTF. CDR3 coding DNA: TGTGCCAGTTTCGAACCCAGGGCAACAATCTATGGCTACACCTTC.

This chain links TRBV2 with TRBJ2-3; 12 nucleotides line up with TRBD2. V lost 3 bases and J lost 6; bases outside the gene matches: 7. Germline CDR1 reads SNHLY; CDR2 reads FYNNEI. This CDR3 comprises 16 residues. CDR3 bases: TGTGCCAGCAGTGAGCGGACTAGCGGGACTGGTGATACGCAGTATTTT. It specifies CASSERTSGTGDTQYF.

The table lists this clone with a few counts. The chain recombines TRBV25-1 with TRBJ2-4; D is ambiguous. V lost 7 bases and J 0 bases, leaving 13 bases between the germline ends. Germline values: CDR1 MGHDK, CDR2 SYGVNS. The CDR3 covers 15 residues. CDR3 coding DNA: TGTGCCAGCAAAAGTTTCGTTACAGCCAAAAACATTCAGTACTTC. It codes for CASKSFVTAKNIQYF.

This chain connects TRBV28 to TRBJ2-7; 7 positions match TRBD1. CDR3 length: 14 residues. V dropped 2 bases and J dropped 2; count of bases not matched to a gene: 3. Germline CDR1 reads MDHEN; CDR2 reads SYDVKM. This chain's CDR3 is CASSLAGTAYEQYF. CDR3 DNA sequence: TGTGCCAGCAGTTTAGCAGGGACAGCCTACGAGCAGTACTTC.

V is TRBV7-9 and J is TRBJ1-1; no clear D gene. CDR1 and CDR2 (germline): SEHNR, FQNEAQ (reference sequence). The CDR3 extends over 13 amino acids. V was trimmed by 0 bases and J by 7 bases, leaving 9 bases between them. The CDR3 sequence is CASSLAQADEAFF. Written as DNA, the CDR3 is TGTGCCAGCAGCTTAGCGCAGGCGGATGAAGCTTTCTTT.

The genes are TRBV4-1 and TRBJ1-4, with a tentative D call TRBD1 (5 bases). The V end was cut by 6 bases, the J end by 4 bases, with 15 bases between. Germline CDR1 reads MGHRA; CDR2 reads YSYEKL. This CDR3 is 15 amino acids long. CDR3 in DNA: TGCGCCAGCAGGGGACCGGGACGGTATAATGAAAAACTGTTTTTT. Translated: CASRGPGRYNEKLFF.

The chain is built from TRBV4-1 and TRBJ1-2, with D unresolved. Germline values: CDR1 MGHRA, CDR2 YSYEKL. The CDR3 extends over 16 amino acids. V lost 0 bases and J 5 bases, leaving 16 bases between the germline ends. CDR3 amino acids: CASSQDRFTAPYGYTF. The CDR3 nucleotides are TGCGCCAGCAGCCAAGATCGTTTCACGGCACCATATGGCTACACCTTC.

This chain links TRBV7-6 with TRBJ2-1, with 14 bases fitting TRBD2. J lost 5 bases, V lost 3 bases, and 21 bases had no gene match. The CDR3 spans 22 residues. Germline V gene sequence: CDR1 SGHVS, CDR2 FNYEAQ. The CDR3: CASSFWAYVTSGGAFGDNEQFF. The CDR3 DNA follows: TGTGCCAGCAGCTTTTGGGCCTACGTGACTAGCGGGGGGGCTTTTGGGGACAATGAGCAGTTCTTC.

The V call is TRBV7-2, the J call TRBJ2-1, with 10 bases matching TRBD2. CDR3 length equals 16 residues. V was clipped by 5 bases and J by 2 bases; unmatched bases: 6. Germline V gene data show CDR1 as SGHTA and CDR2 as FQGNSA. The CDR3 loop is CASSRTSGTTYNEQFF. DNA of the CDR3: TGTGCCAGCAGCAGGACTAGCGGAACGACCTACAATGAGCAGTTCTTC.